This T cell receptor beta chain was identified in a study of shared clonotypes between healthy human individuals. Study-level findings and limits: Sharing across several donors was seen in 4% to 6.5% of naive CD4 clonotypes. Generation probability values for non-shared clonotypes were lower than those for clonotypes shared by all four donors.

Naive CD8 cells lacked CD45RO, underwent positive selection for CCR7 and left out terminally differentiated effector memory CD45RA+ cells. The healthy adult donors were HIV-negative and reported no recent acute infections or vaccinations. CDR1 and CDR2 from the germline V gene are SGHDT and YYEEEE. V lost 2 bases and J 7 bases, leaving 10 bases between the germline ends. The CDR3 spans 13 residues. As processed by the authors: Quality scores were absent from the junction-only immunoSEQ sequences, so filtering differed. Method: immunoSEQ multiplex PCR; TCRdb's copy keeps in-frame clones and lacks some. That table is the source of V, J and clone size, and D and trimming were worked out from the DNA. The data contain around 2,100,000 clones, 85% to 95% of them singletons. On this clone: The target antigen is unknown.

The V call is TRBV5-6, the J call TRBJ2-4, with D maybe TRBD2 (6 bases). This receptor was taken from a man aged 18 to 35 in good health. The sequencing input was naive CD8+ T cells sorted from blood. CDR3 amino acids: CASSFGRQNIQYF. The CDR3 nucleotides read TGTGCCAGCAGCTTTGGGAGGCAGAACATTCAGTACTTC.